This T cell receptor beta chain originates from a study of T cell responses to AZD1222 COVID-19 vaccine (dated by TCRdb to about 2021). Describing the broader study: AZD1222 recipients with second doses at about 4 weeks or about 12 weeks were pooled, because spike-specific TCR depth and breadth did not differ between schedules. Trial participants were enrolled by age into subgroups of 18-55, 56-69 and 70-plus years, and about 150, 27 and 61 TCR-sequenced participants, respectively, were included in these subgroups. A total of about 230 trial participants underwent TCR sequencing, of whom some 210 received two doses of AZD1222 and approximately 25 received two doses of the MenACWY control vaccine.

The CDR3 regions of human TCRbeta chains were subjected to immunosequencing. Per the source publication's procedure: Repertoire TCRs were matched against a reference library of SARS-CoV-2-specific TCRs generated with the MIRA antigen-specificity platform. Breadth meant the fraction of unique TCRs that were SARS-CoV-2-associated, whereas depth meant the fraction of total T cells that were SARS-CoV-2-associated. Using the MIRA data, each spike-specific TCR was mapped to the spike region that the TCR reacts to and placed in a CD4 or CD8 class. Log10-transformed breadth and depth values were compared by one-way ANOVA with Sidak's multiple comparisons tests. TCRdb obtained this table from immuneACCESS and retained in-frame rearrangements with V and J assigned. These tables miss some clones; where compared with another copy, unresolved V genes account for less than half of the shortfall, and the remainder is unexplained. The D gene and trimming were derived from the DNA, and the V and J assignments and clone size from that table. In all, the sample holds about 150,000 clones, and roughly 90% of those were seen once. The leading ten clones occupy about 19% of the sample.

Findings and caveats that apply to the study as a whole: The whole spike protein was spanned by vaccine-associated CD4 TCRs, and dominant responses were seen in regions 160-218 and 743-854. Epitopes outside the regions mutated in the B.1.351 and B.1.1.7 variants were reportedly recognized by nearly half of the unique spike-specific TCRs. Participants were mostly white British, with more females than males. The authors suggested clonal diversity may have been underestimated. After two AZD1222 doses, spike-specific TCR breadth and depth were significantly higher than at day 0 and than in MenACWY recipients. The 56-69-year group was small, and its depth increase did not reach significance, likely because of low power. Only 5 to 7 AZD1222 recipients were SARS-CoV-2 seropositive at baseline, limiting conclusions about previously exposed vaccinees. Because no day 14 peak-response samples were available, repertoires were characterized only after the peak T cell response.

The time point label on this specimen signifies: baseline before first vaccination. Vaccinee samples were obtained from the UK trials COV001 and COV002, which included a single-blind randomized controlled phase 2/3 trial of AZD1222 (ChAdOx1 nCoV-19) in healthy adults. Trial participant PBMC samples were collected at day 0 and day 28 after the second dose for TCRbeta chain sequencing. This clone showed up just once. Its specific antigen is unknown. No base quality values were provided; no much bigger clone lies one nucleotide off. The CDR3 covers 14 residues, taking in both the cysteine and the phenylalanine. Only CDR3 DNA is held: 42 bases, read in frame from base 1. In the germline V gene, CDR1 corresponds to SNHLY and CDR2 to FYNNEI. After removal of 7 bases from V and 7 bases from J, the junction retains 7 bases not matched to a gene.

The input for sequencing was peripheral blood, taken on day 0 of AZD1222 vaccination. The source of this sequence is an adult in good health. This chain is built from TRBV2 and TRBJ2-2, with 9 junctional bases fitting TRBD1. The CDR3 region reads CASTGQGGGGELFF. The sequenced DNA: TGTGCCAGCACGGGACAGGGTGGAGGCGGGGAGCTGTTTTTT.